The rows below give T cell receptor beta chains drawn from one sample of a study of early T cells in non-severe SARS-CoV-2 infection. One entry per CDR3 protein results from TCRdb running MiXCR on the 5' RACE reads. This sample has 66,000 or so distinct CDR3 sequences, with around 14% found just once. Source material: whole blood. These receptors came from an adult who was a healthcare worker with PCR-confirmed SARS-CoV-2 infection or an uninfected control (not recorded which). Each CDR3 is given with its conserved first and last residue. D genes are given only for firm matches. A clone size is listed for some rows: how often the clone was seen (once, few, many), or a class if it is expanded.

d_call: -
clone_size: few
v_call: TRBV6-6
j_call: TRBJ1-2
cdr3_aa: CASSYSSPEHYGYTF
cdr3_nt: TGTGCCAGCAGTTACTCGAGTCCAGAGCACTATGGCTACACCTTC

d_call: -
clone_size: many
v_call: TRBV19
j_call: TRBJ1-2
cdr3_aa: CASSIEADYGYTF
cdr3_nt: TGTGCCAGTAGTATAGAGGCTGACTATGGCTACACCTTC

d_call: -
clone_size: few
v_call: TRBV10-3
j_call: TRBJ1-1
cdr3_aa: CANRQAGNTEAFF
cdr3_nt: TGTGCCAACAGACAGGCAGGGAACACTGAAGCTTTCTTT

d_call: TRBD2
clone_size: -
v_call: TRBV3-1
j_call: TRBJ2-7
cdr3_aa: CASSRWTSGEDEQYF
cdr3_nt: TGTGCCAGCAGCCGTTGGACTAGCGGGGAGGACGAGCAGTACTTC

d_call: -
clone_size: -
v_call: TRBV5-1
j_call: TRBJ2-5
cdr3_aa: CASSFVGIEETQYF
cdr3_nt: TGCGCCAGCAGCTTCGTAGGAATTGAAGAGACCCAGTACTTC

d_call: TRBD2
clone_size: many
v_call: TRBV7-3
j_call: TRBJ2-1
cdr3_aa: CASSSGTSATYNEQFF
cdr3_nt: TGTGCCAGCAGCTCCGGGACTAGCGCTACCTACAATGAGCAGTTCTTC

d_call: -
clone_size: few
v_call: TRBV3-1
j_call: TRBJ2-7
cdr3_aa: CASSHPGGPYEQYF
cdr3_nt: TGTGCCAGCAGCCATCCCGGGGGGCCCTACGAGCAGTACTTC

d_call: TRBD2
clone_size: few
v_call: TRBV7-8
j_call: TRBJ2-2
cdr3_aa: CASSPRRGGTSGSGGELFF
cdr3_nt: TGTGCCAGCAGCCCTCGCCGAGGGGGGACTAGCGGGAGTGGTGGGGAGCTGTTTTTT

d_call: TRBD1
clone_size: many
v_call: TRBV11-1
j_call: TRBJ2-3
cdr3_aa: CASSPRRTGGDTQYF
cdr3_nt: TGTGCCAGCAGCCCCCGGCGGACAGGGGGAGATACGCAGTATTTT

d_call: -
clone_size: -
v_call: TRBV6-1
j_call: TRBJ2-2
cdr3_aa: CASNRQGWGTGELFF
cdr3_nt: TGTGCCAGCAATCGGCAGGGTTGGGGCACCGGGGAGCTGTTTTTT

d_call: -
clone_size: many
v_call: TRBV7-9
j_call: TRBJ2-7
cdr3_aa: CASSLAYAYEQYF
cdr3_nt: TGTGCCAGCAGCTTAGCTTATGCCTACGAGCAGTACTTC

d_call: -
clone_size: few
v_call: TRBV12-3/TRBV12-4
j_call: TRBJ2-7
cdr3_aa: CASSFTGGGGDEQYF
cdr3_nt: TGTGCCAGCAGTTTCACGGGAGGTGGGGGCGACGAGCAGTACTTC

d_call: TRBD1
clone_size: -
v_call: TRBV27
j_call: TRBJ1-2
cdr3_aa: CASSLSIGTGGGYTF
cdr3_nt: TGTGCCAGCAGTTTATCGATAGGGACAGGGGGTGGCTACACCTTC

d_call: -
clone_size: -
v_call: TRBV7-2
j_call: TRBJ2-3
cdr3_aa: CASSSQTASTDTQYF
cdr3_nt: TGTGCCAGCAGTTCTCAAACGGCTAGCACAGATACGCAGTATTTT

d_call: -
clone_size: -
v_call: TRBV3-1
j_call: TRBJ2-1
cdr3_aa: CASSQTATSSYNEQFF
cdr3_nt: TGTGCCAGCAGCCAAACAGCTACGAGCTCCTACAATGAGCAGTTCTTC

d_call: TRBD2
clone_size: many
v_call: TRBV12-5
j_call: TRBJ2-1
cdr3_aa: CASGAGLAEAYEQFF
cdr3_nt: TGTGCTAGTGGTGCGGGACTAGCGGAGGCATATGAGCAGTTCTTC

d_call: -
clone_size: few
v_call: TRBV7-2
j_call: TRBJ1-5
cdr3_aa: CASSQQNQPQHF
cdr3_nt: TGTGCCAGCAGCCAACAGAATCAGCCCCAGCATTTT

d_call: -
clone_size: -
v_call: TRBV12-3/TRBV12-4
j_call: TRBJ2-5
cdr3_aa: CASTPSGNGGGETQYF
cdr3_nt: TGTGCCAGCACCCCTTCAGGGAATGGAGGTGGCGAGACCCAGTACTTC

d_call: -
clone_size: -
v_call: TRBV6-2/TRBV6-3
j_call: TRBJ2-3
cdr3_aa: CASSYEGTSTDTQYF
cdr3_nt: TGTGCCAGCAGTTACGAAGGCACTAGCACAGATACGCAGTATTTT

d_call: TRBD1
clone_size: many
v_call: TRBV5-6
j_call: TRBJ1-1
cdr3_aa: CASSQLGTGRTEAFF
cdr3_nt: TGTGCCAGCAGCCAACTTGGGACAGGGAGGACTGAAGCTTTCTTT

d_call: TRBD2
clone_size: -
v_call: TRBV4-2
j_call: TRBJ2-2
cdr3_aa: CASKRRELAGDVGELFF
cdr3_nt: TGTGCCAGCAAAAGGAGGGAGCTAGCGGGAGATGTCGGGGAGCTGTTTTTT

d_call: TRBD2
clone_size: -
v_call: TRBV13
j_call: TRBJ2-4
cdr3_aa: CASSGAGQAKNIQYF
cdr3_nt: TGTGCCAGCAGCGGAGCGGGGCAAGCCAAAAACATTCAGTACTTC

d_call: TRBD1
clone_size: few
v_call: TRBV6-5
j_call: TRBJ1-1
cdr3_aa: CASSSRTGGEAFF
cdr3_nt: TGTGCCAGCAGTTCCCGGACAGGCGGTGAAGCTTTCTTT

d_call: -
clone_size: many
v_call: TRBV28
j_call: TRBJ2-1
cdr3_aa: CASSFVVREDEQFF
cdr3_nt: TGTGCCAGCAGTTTCGTGGTGCGCGAGGATGAGCAGTTCTTC

d_call: -
clone_size: -
v_call: TRBV7-2
j_call: TRBJ1-3
cdr3_aa: CASSLAGGSGNTIYF
cdr3_nt: TGTGCCAGCAGCTTAGCCGGGGGCTCTGGAAACACCATATATTTT

d_call: -
clone_size: few
v_call: TRBV11-2
j_call: TRBJ1-2
cdr3_aa: CASSPSSGYGYTF
cdr3_nt: TGTGCCAGCAGCCCCTCTTCGGGGTATGGCTACACCTTC

d_call: TRBD2
clone_size: many
v_call: TRBV15
j_call: TRBJ2-1
cdr3_aa: CATSGGLDRYNEQFF
cdr3_nt: TGTGCCACCAGCGGAGGACTAGACCGCTACAATGAGCAGTTCTTC

d_call: -
clone_size: -
v_call: TRBV6-5
j_call: TRBJ2-1
cdr3_aa: CASSYRIGGIAADNEQFF
cdr3_nt: TGTGCCAGCAGTTACCGTATAGGGGGGATAGCGGCCGACAATGAGCAGTTCTTC

d_call: -
clone_size: few
v_call: TRBV6-1
j_call: TRBJ1-5
cdr3_aa: CASSGTGSNQPQHF
cdr3_nt: TGTGCCAGCAGTGGGACGGGTAGCAATCAGCCCCAGCATTTT

d_call: TRBD1
clone_size: few
v_call: TRBV6-1
j_call: TRBJ2-2
cdr3_aa: CASSTQGTTGELFF
cdr3_nt: TGTGCCAGCAGTACACAGGGGACCACCGGGGAGCTGTTTTTT

d_call: -
clone_size: many
v_call: TRBV25-1
j_call: TRBJ2-1
cdr3_aa: CASTLGAYEQFF
cdr3_nt: TGTGCCAGCACCTTGGGCGCATATGAGCAGTTCTTC

d_call: TRBD1
clone_size: -
v_call: TRBV2
j_call: TRBJ2-1
cdr3_aa: CASSEEVGQGQFF
cdr3_nt: TGTGCCAGCAGTGAAGAGGTTGGACAGGGCCAGTTCTTC

d_call: TRBD1
clone_size: -
v_call: TRBV9
j_call: TRBJ2-7
cdr3_aa: CASSGQGPAYEQYF
cdr3_nt: TGTGCCAGCAGCGGACAGGGTCCTGCTTACGAGCAGTACTTC

d_call: -
clone_size: -
v_call: TRBV28
j_call: TRBJ1-5
cdr3_aa: CASSSTQPQHF
cdr3_nt: TGTGCCAGCAGTTCTACACAGCCCCAGCATTTT

d_call: -
clone_size: many
v_call: TRBV11-2
j_call: TRBJ2-7
cdr3_aa: CASSLDYLSYEQYF
cdr3_nt: TGTGCCAGCAGCTTAGACTACCTCTCCTACGAGCAGTACTTC